This T cell receptor beta chain was identified during a study of cytomegalovirus exposure and HLA in healthy donors. The CDR3 has 13 amino acids. Trimming removed 0 bases from V and 2 bases from J, with 5 bases in between. Germline-derived CDR1 and CDR2 are MNHNY and SVGAGI (reference sequence). The PCR contained 60 Vbeta and 13 Jbeta primers. Libraries were prepared by immunoSEQ multiplex PCR; TCRdb keeps only in-frame clonotypes and omits some of them. Seen here are 150,000 to 200,000 clones, approximately 80% observed once, and the top ten hold approximately 1.6%. The V gene is TRBV6-6, the J gene TRBJ2-7; D unresolved. This receptor was obtained from a woman in her 30s in good health and CMV-seronegative. The specimen was PBMCs. In DNA, the CDR3 is TGTGCCAGCAGTTACTCGGGCACCTACGAGCAGTACTTC. It translates to CASSYSGTYEQYF.